This T cell receptor beta chain emerged from a study of T cells after yellow fever vaccination. Looking at the study overall: When fractions had low cell numbers, they were prepared with SMART-Seq v4 Ultra Low Input.

Germline V gene lookup returns CDR1 SGHRS and CDR2 YFSETQ. The CDR3 totals 12 residues. V was shortened by 2 bases and J by 2 bases, with 5 bases between the two germline ends. 5'RACE template switching produced TCR cDNA carrying a universal primer site and UMIs. TCRdb re-analysed the 5' RACE reads in MiXCR, keeping a single row per CDR3 protein. Of hundreds of thousands of distinct CDR3 sequences in the sample, 17% were seen once. V gene TRBV5-1 combines with J gene TRBJ2-7; D remains ambiguous. Sequenced here: PBMCs, sampled about 5 days after the first yellow fever vaccination. This TCR was sampled from a man aged 18 to 29 who received the YFV17D yellow fever vaccine. The CDR3 nucleotides read TGCGCCAGCAGCTTCCCAGCCTACGAGCAGTACTTC. It specifies CASSFPAYEQYF.